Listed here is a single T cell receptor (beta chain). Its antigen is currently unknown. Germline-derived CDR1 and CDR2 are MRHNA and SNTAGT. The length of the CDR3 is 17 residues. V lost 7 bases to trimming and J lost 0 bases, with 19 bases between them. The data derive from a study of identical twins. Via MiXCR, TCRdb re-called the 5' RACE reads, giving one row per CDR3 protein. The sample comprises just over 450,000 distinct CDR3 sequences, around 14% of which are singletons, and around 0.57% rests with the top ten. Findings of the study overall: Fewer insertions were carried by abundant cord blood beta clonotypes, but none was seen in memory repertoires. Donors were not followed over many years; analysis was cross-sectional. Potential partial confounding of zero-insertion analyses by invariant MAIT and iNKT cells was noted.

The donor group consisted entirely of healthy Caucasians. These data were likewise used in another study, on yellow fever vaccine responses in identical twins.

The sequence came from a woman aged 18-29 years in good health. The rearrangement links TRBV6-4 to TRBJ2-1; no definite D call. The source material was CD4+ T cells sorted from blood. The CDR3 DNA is TGTGCCAGCACCCGAGACCCTTACCCAAGCTCCTACAATGAGCAGTTCTTC. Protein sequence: CASTRDPYPSSYNEQFF.